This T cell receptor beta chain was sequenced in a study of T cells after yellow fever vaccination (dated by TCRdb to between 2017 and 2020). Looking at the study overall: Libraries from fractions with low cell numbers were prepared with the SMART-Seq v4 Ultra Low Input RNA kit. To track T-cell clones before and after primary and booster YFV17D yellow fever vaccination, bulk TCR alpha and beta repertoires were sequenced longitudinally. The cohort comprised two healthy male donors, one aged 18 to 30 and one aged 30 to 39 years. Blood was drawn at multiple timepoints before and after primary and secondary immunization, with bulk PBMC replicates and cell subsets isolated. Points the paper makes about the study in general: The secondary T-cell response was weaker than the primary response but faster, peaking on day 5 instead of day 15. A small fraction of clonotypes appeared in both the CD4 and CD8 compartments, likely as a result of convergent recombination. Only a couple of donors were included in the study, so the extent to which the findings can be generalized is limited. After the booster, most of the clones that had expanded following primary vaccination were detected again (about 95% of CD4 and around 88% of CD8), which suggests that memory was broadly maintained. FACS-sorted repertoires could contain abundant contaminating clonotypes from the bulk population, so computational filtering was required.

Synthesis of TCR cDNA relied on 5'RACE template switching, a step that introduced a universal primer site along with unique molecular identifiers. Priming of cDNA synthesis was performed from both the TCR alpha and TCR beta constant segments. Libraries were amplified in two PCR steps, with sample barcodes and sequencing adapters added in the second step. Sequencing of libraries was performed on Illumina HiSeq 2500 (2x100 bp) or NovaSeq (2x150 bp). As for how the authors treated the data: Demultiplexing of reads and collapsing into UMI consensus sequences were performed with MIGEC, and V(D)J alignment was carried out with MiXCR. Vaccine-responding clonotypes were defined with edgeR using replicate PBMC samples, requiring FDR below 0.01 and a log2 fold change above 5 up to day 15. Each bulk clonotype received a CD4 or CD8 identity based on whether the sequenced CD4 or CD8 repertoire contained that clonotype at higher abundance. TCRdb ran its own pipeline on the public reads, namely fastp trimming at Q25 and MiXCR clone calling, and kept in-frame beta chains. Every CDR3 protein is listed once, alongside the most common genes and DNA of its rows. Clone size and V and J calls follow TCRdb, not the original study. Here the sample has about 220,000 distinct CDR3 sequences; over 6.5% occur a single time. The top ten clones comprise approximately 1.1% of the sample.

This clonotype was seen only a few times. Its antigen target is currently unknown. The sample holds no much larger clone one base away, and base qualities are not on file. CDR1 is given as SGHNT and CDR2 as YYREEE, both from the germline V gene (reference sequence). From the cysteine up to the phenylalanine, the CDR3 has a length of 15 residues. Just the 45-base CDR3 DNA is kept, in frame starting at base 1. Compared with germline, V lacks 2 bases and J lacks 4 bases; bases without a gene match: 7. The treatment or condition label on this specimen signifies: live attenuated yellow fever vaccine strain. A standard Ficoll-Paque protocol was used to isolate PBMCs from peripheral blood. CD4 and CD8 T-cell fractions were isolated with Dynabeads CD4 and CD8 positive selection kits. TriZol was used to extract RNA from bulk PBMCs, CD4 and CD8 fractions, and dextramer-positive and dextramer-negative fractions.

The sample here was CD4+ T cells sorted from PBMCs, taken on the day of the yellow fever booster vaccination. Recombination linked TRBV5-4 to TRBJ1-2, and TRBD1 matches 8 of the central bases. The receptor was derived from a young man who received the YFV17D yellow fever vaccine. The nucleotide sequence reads TGTGCCAGCAGCTTAGGACAGGGCGGTTTCTATGGCTACACCTTC. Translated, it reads CASSLGQGGFYGYTF.